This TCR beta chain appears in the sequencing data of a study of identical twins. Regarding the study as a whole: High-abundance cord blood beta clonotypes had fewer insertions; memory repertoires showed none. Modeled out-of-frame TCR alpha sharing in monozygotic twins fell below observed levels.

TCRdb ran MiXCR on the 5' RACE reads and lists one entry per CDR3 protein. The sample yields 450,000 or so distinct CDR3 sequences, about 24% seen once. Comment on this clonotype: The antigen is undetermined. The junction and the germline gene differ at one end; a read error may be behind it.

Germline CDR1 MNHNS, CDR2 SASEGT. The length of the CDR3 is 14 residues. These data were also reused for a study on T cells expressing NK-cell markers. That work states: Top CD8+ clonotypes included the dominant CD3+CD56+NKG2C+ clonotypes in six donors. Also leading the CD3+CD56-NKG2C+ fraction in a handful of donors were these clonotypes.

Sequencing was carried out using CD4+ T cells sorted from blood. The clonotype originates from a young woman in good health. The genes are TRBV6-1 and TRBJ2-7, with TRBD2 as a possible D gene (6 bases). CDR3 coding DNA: TGTGCCAGCAGGGAAGCGGGCGGCTCGTACGAGCAGTACTTC. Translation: CASREAGGSYEQYF.